A single sample is the source of the 25 T cell receptor beta chains below, sequenced in a study of shared clonotypes between healthy human individuals. Naive CD8 cells comprised CD45RO-negative, CCR7-positively selected cells, excluding terminally differentiated effector memory CD45RA+ cells. Sequencing was performed with immunoSEQ multiplex PCR; in TCRdb, only in-frame clones are kept and a portion is missing. Among about 600,000 clones listed, roughly 98% were seen once. Input material: naive CD8+ T cells sorted from blood. Receptor source: a young man in good health.

The V gene is TRBV28, the J gene TRBJ2-3; 8 bases agree with TRBD2. The V gene's germline CDR1 is MDHEN and CDR2 SYDVKM. The CDR3 consists of 16 residues. V trimming: 6 bases; J trimming: 2 bases; junction bases outside the gene matches: 10. CDR3 loop: CASSWRSGTPTDTQYF. In DNA, the CDR3 is TGTGCCAGCAGCTGGCGTAGCGGGACCCCCACAGATACGCAGTATTTT.

This rearrangement joins TRBV9 to TRBJ2-7; 7 bases map to TRBD1. Per the germline V gene, CDR1 is SGDLS and CDR2 is YYNGEE. This CDR3 has 12 amino acids. Trimming cost V 4 bases and J 7 bases; bases outside gene matches: 5. CDR3 region: CASSMTGREQYF. The CDR3 region has the DNA TGTGCCAGCAGCATGACAGGGCGTGAGCAGTACTTC.

The rearrangement uses TRBV13 and TRBJ2-2; TRBD1 aligns across 10 bases. V dropped 5 bases and J dropped 4; count of bases not matched to a gene: 1. This CDR3 comprises 14 residues. From germline, CDR1 is PRHDT and CDR2 FYEKMQ (reference sequence). CDR3 nucleotides: TGTGCCAGCAGCCGGGACAGGGGCACCGGGGAGCTGTTTTTT. It specifies CASSRDRGTGELFF.

This clone was counted a few times. The chain has TRBV29-1 and TRBJ2-1, with D hard to call. In germline, CDR1 is SQVTM, CDR2 ANQGSEA. Trimming left V 8 bases short and J 8 bases short, with 19 bases between. This CDR3 is built from 13 residues. The chain's CDR3 is CSSRTFATHEQFF. CDR3 sequence (DNA): TGCAGCTCCAGGACCTTTGCGACCCATGAGCAGTTCTTC.

The chain links TRBV10-2 to TRBJ2-5; a weak D match, TRBD2 (6 bases). V was shortened by 8 bases and J by 3 bases, with 10 bases between the two germline ends. Germline V lookup: CDR1 WSHSY, CDR2 SAAADI. This CDR3 comprises 12 residues. The CDR3 loop reads CASLGGKETQYF. For the CDR3, the DNA is TGCGCCAGCCTCGGCGGGAAAGAGACCCAGTACTTC.

Points on this clone: This sample also contains other DNA sequences that code for the same CDR3. The DNA of the CDR3 is TGCAGCGTAGGGACAGGGAATGAAAAACTGTTTTTT. Its translation is CSVGTGNEKLFF. The chain recombines TRBV29-1 with TRBJ1-4; 9 nucleotides line up with TRBD1. The CDR3 covers 12 residues. The trim removed 6 bases at V and 5 bases at J, leaving 1 base unmatched. In germline, CDR1 is SQVTM, CDR2 ANQGSEA.

This chain links TRBV7-9 with TRBJ2-1; D is unresolved. Trimming cost V 5 bases and J 3 bases, with 8 bases left between them. The germline V gene has CDR1 SEHNR and CDR2 FQNEAQ (reference sequence). The CDR3 length is 13 residues. CDR3 region: CASSVGRYNEQFF. The CDR3 region has the DNA TGTGCCAGCAGCGTGGGCCGCTACAATGAGCAGTTCTTC.

The V call is TRBV7-6, the J call TRBJ2-2; TRBD1 might be the D (5 bases). V was shortened by 4 bases and J by 0 bases, with 15 bases between the two germline ends. Germline V gene data show CDR1 as SGHVS and CDR2 as FNYEAQ. This CDR3 spans 17 amino acids. The CDR3: CASSYPLRGPNTGELFF. In nucleotides, the CDR3 is TGTGCCAGCAGCTACCCCTTAAGGGGTCCGAACACCGGGGAGCTGTTTTTT.

The rearrangement links TRBV10-3 to TRBJ2-6, with no clear D. Germline CDR1 and CDR2: ENHRY and SYGVKD. This CDR3 contains 14 residues. V shed 3 bases and J shed 1 base, with 4 bases lying between them. CDR3 in DNA: TGTGCCATCAGTGATGATTCTGGGGCCAACGTCCTGACTTTC. Encoded protein: CAISDDSGANVLTF.

This chain joins TRBV4-1 and TRBJ1-1, with D perhaps matching TRBD1 (5 bases). CDR1 is MGHRA and CDR2 is YSYEKL in the germline V gene. Between the trimmed V and J ends, which lost 3 bases and 5 bases, there was a span of 16 bases. The CDR3 has 15 amino acids. CDR3 amino acids: CASSQSGFTGTEAFF. The CDR3 DNA reads as TGCGCCAGCAGCCAGTCAGGGTTTACGGGGACTGAAGCTTTCTTT.

This chain joins TRBV2 and TRBJ2-1; 8 positions match TRBD2. Germline loops: CDR1 SNHLY, CDR2 FYNNEI. Losses at the gene ends were 0 bases for V and 7 bases for J; bases not matched to a gene: 11. The CDR3 is 17 amino acids. CDR3 nucleotides: TGTGCCAGCAGTGAAGCGGGACTAGACAAGTGGAAAAATGAGCAGTTCTTC. This encodes CASSEAGLDKWKNEQFF.

The CDR3 nucleotides read TGTGCCACCCAGGGTGATGTCCACGAGCAGTACTTC. As protein: CATQGDVHEQYF. The rearrangement links TRBV15 to TRBJ2-7; a possible D gene is TRBD1 (5 bases). Germline loops: CDR1 LNHNV, CDR2 YYDKDF (reference sequence). V was pared by 8 bases and J by 5 bases, with 13 bases between. This CDR3 spans 12 amino acids.

The rearrangement uses TRBV14 and TRBJ2-7; tentatively, D is TRBD1 (5 bases). Germline CDR1 reads SGHDN; CDR2 reads FVKESK. The V gene lost 5 bases and the J gene lost 8 bases, with 16 bases spanning the gap. The CDR3 runs to 13 residues. The CDR3 spells CASSTQGIGKQYF. The CDR3, as DNA: TGTGCCAGCAGCACTCAGGGTATTGGGAAGCAGTACTTC.

The rearrangement uses TRBV7-9 and TRBJ1-1; D is possibly TRBD1 (6 bases). This CDR3 contains 15 residues. Germline loops: CDR1 SEHNR, CDR2 FQNEAQ (reference sequence). V was trimmed by 4 bases and J by 0 bases, leaving 12 bases between them. This CDR3 is CASSSSGGMNTEAFF. In DNA, the CDR3 is TGTGCCAGCAGCTCCAGTGGGGGCATGAACACTGAAGCTTTCTTT.

This sequence joins TRBV27 and TRBJ1-4; D ambiguous. CDR3 length: 14 amino acids. The V and J ends lost 6 bases and 4 bases respectively, with 12 bases between them. From germline, CDR1 is MNHEY and CDR2 SMNVEV (reference sequence). CDR3 DNA sequence: TGTGCCAGCAGGGCCGGCAGCCGTAATGAAAAACTGTTTTTT. Residues: CASRAGSRNEKLFF. The complete variable domain, with remaining parts taken from reference TRBV27 and TRBJ1-4, reads EAQVTQNPRYLITVTGKKLTVTCSQNMNHEYMSWYRQDPGLGLRQIYYSMNVEVTDKGDVPEGYKVSRKEKRNFPLILESPSPNQTSLYFCASRAGSRNEKLFFGSGTQLSVL.

The chain uses TRBV27 and TRBJ2-7; D gene uncertain. V was shortened by 7 bases and J by 1 base, with 11 bases between the two germline ends. Germline V CDR1 and CDR2: MNHEY, SMNVEV (reference sequence). There are 13 residues in the CDR3. CDR3: CASTVDPSYEQYF. CDR3 sequence (DNA): TGTGCCAGCACGGTTGACCCTTCCTACGAGCAGTACTTC.

CDR3 nucleotide sequence: TGTGCCAGCAGACAGGAGGGTGGAGAGACCCAGTACTTC. Translation gives CASRQEGGETQYF. J is TRBJ2-5 and V is TRBV6-5, with D possibly being TRBD2 (6 bases). CDR1 is MNHEY and CDR2 is SVGAGI in the germline V gene. The V and J ends lost 6 bases and 4 bases respectively, with 12 bases between them. The CDR3 contains 13 residues.

Remarks on this clone: The junction does not match germline at one end; this may be a read error. V is TRBV9 and J is TRBJ1-4; 8 bases fit TRBD1. CDR3 size: 14 residues. CDR1 is SGDLS, CDR2 YYNGEE, per germline. The CDR3 region is CARGHGQGESLLAF. The CDR3 DNA sequence: TGTGCCAGAGGGCATGGACAGGGTGAGTCCCTCCTCGCCTTT.

In this sample, this clone turned up once. J is TRBJ2-3 and V is TRBV7-8; a weak D match, TRBD2 (5 bases). This CDR3 is 15 amino acids long. Deletions cut 8 bases from V and 0 bases from J, with 15 bases between. Germline V lookup: CDR1 SGHVS, CDR2 FQNEAQ. The CDR3 DNA sequence: TGTGCCAGCGGTCCTGGGAGTTCAAGCACAGATACGCAGTATTTT. Translated: CASGPGSSSTDTQYF.

The rearrangement uses TRBV27 and TRBJ2-1; tentative D call: TRBD2 (5 bases). V lost 2 bases and J lost 4, with 9 bases in between. This CDR3 has 14 amino acids. The germline CDR1 and CDR2 sequences are MNHEY and SMNVEV (reference sequence). Here the CDR3 reads CASSLAGWYNEQFF. The CDR3 DNA is TGTGCCAGCAGTTTAGCGGGCTGGTACAATGAGCAGTTCTTC.

This chain uses TRBV5-8 with TRBJ2-2; 11 nucleotides agree with TRBD2. V dropped 4 bases and J dropped 1; count of bases not matched to a gene: 12. This CDR3 comprises 19 residues. Germline CDR1 is SGHTS and CDR2 is YDEGEE. The CDR3 loop is CASSRLSGRADKNTGELFF. DNA of the CDR3: TGTGCCAGCAGCCGCCTTAGCGGGAGGGCCGACAAGAACACCGGGGAGCTGTTTTTT.

The chain recombines TRBV28 with TRBJ2-7; 10 bases line up with TRBD1. The length of the CDR3 is 18 residues. CDR1 and CDR2 from the germline V gene are MDHEN and SYDVKM. J gave up 0 bases and V 5 bases, and 13 bases lay outside the gene matches. The CDR3 DNA reads as TGTGCCAGCAGTCCGGGGGGACAGGGGTTATCCTCCTCCTACGAGCAGTACTTC. Its protein product is CASSPGGQGLSSSYEQYF.

Notes on this clone: In the same sample, other DNA sequences code for this CDR3. This chain's CDR3 is CASSLDRPEAFF. The CDR3 region has the DNA TGTGCCAGCAGCTTAGACAGACCTGAAGCTTTCTTT. This chain links TRBV7-9 with TRBJ1-1; no clear D gene. V was cut by 1 base and J by 6 bases, with 6 bases left in between. This CDR3 spans 12 amino acids. Germline V CDR1 and CDR2: SEHNR, FQNEAQ (reference sequence).

The V gene is TRBV10-1, the J gene TRBJ1-1; D is undetermined. V was pared by 0 bases and J by 5 bases, with 4 bases between. CDR1 and CDR2 (germline): WNHNN, SYGVQD (reference sequence). The CDR3 length is 12 residues. The CDR3 region is CASSESDTEAFF. The DNA for the CDR3 is TGCGCCAGCAGTGAGTCTGATACTGAAGCTTTCTTT.

The V call is TRBV7-6, the J call TRBJ1-1; possible D gene TRBD1, 5 bases. V lost 5 bases and J 1 base, leaving 11 bases between the germline ends. The germline gives CDR1 SGHVS, CDR2 FNYEAQ. The CDR3 is 14 amino acids. CDR3 coding DNA: TGTGCCAGCAGCCCCAGGGTTGGGAACACTGAAGCTTTCTTT. This translates into CASSPRVGNTEAFF.